These T cell receptor beta chains were read from a single sample in a study of cytomegalovirus exposure and HLA in healthy donors. Method: immunoSEQ multiplex PCR; TCRdb's copy keeps in-frame clones and lacks some. The repertoire includes about 170,000 clones, roughly 67% of them detected once, and approximately 5.4% sits in the top ten. The sequenced sample was PBMCs. These receptors were obtained from a woman under 30 in good health and CMV-seropositive. Both conserved end residues are part of each CDR3. The D gene is left open where the match is weak. Clone sizes are given selectively: once, few, many, or a class where the clone is expanded.

d_call	v_call	j_call	clone_size	cdr3_nt	cdr3_aa
TRBD2	TRBV5-4	TRBJ2-5	.	TGTGCCAGCAGCCGCGGACTAGCGGGGGGGCTGGGGGAGACCCAGTACTTC	CASSRGLAGGLGETQYF
TRBD1	TRBV5-6	TRBJ2-7	.	TGTGCCAGCAGCCCCGGGACAGGGACCCAATACGAGCAGTACTTC	CASSPGTGTQYEQYF
.	TRBV7-8	TRBJ1-5	.	TGTGCCAGCAGCTTGGTCCAGAATAATCAGCCCCAGCATTTT	CASSLVQNNQPQHF
.	TRBV25-1	TRBJ1-1	.	TGTGCCAGCAGTGACCCGACAGGAAGAGAAGCTTTCTTT	CASSDPTGREAFF
TRBD2	TRBV28	TRBJ2-3	.	TGTGCCAGCAGTTTAATAAGCGGGGAGAAGGCAGATACGCAGTATTTT	CASSLISGEKADTQYF
TRBD1	TRBV29-1	TRBJ1-2	.	TGCAGCGTTGAAAGCGGGACAGGGGCGGGCTATGGCTACACCTTC	CSVESGTGAGYGYTF
TRBD2	TRBV7-3	TRBJ2-5	.	TGTGCCAGCAGCTTCGCGGGGGGCCAAGAGACCCAGTACTTC	CASSFAGGQETQYF
TRBD1	TRBV11-1	TRBJ2-1	.	TGTGCCAGCAGCTGGACAGGCCAAGGGGATGAGCAGTTCTTC	CASSWTGQGDEQFF
TRBD1	TRBV4-2	TRBJ2-7	once	TGTGCCAGCAGCCAGGCGCCCCAGACAGGGTCGGGCGAGCAGTACTTC	CASSQAPQTGSGEQYF
.	TRBV28	TRBJ2-6	.	TGTGCCAGCCACGGCGGGCGGGCCTCTGGGGCCAACGTCCTGACTTTC	CASHGGRASGANVLTF
.	TRBV12-5	TRBJ2-3	.	TGTGCTAGTGGTTTATCCCCTAGCACAGATACGCAGTATTTT	CASGLSPSTDTQYF
.	TRBV15	TRBJ1-1	.	TGTGCCACCAGCAGAGAGCGGGGCGGGAACACTGAAGCTTTCTTT	CATSRERGGNTEAFF
.	TRBV7-3	TRBJ2-2	.	TGTGCCAGCAGCCCCAGAACGCCCAGTGGGGAGCTGTTTTTT	CASSPRTPSGELFF
TRBD1	TRBV19	TRBJ1-1	once	TGTGCCAGTAGGGCCCCCGGGACAGGGAACACTGAAGCTTTCTTT	CASRAPGTGNTEAFF
.	TRBV19	TRBJ1-6	.	TGTGCCAGTACCCCGACAGCCAATTCACCCCTCCACTTT	CASTPTANSPLHF